This TCR beta chain was recorded in a study of shared clonotypes between healthy human individuals. Sequenced by immunoSEQ multiplex PCR; TCRdb stores in-frame clones only, minus some. The sample has about 580,000 clones, roughly 98% seen once. Terminally differentiated effector memory CD45RA+ cells were excluded from the naive CD8 cells, which were CD45RO-negative and positively selected for CCR7. CDR3 length: 16 residues. Per the germline V gene, CDR1 is WSHSY and CDR2 is SAAADI. J lost 6 bases, V lost 5 bases, and 12 bases had no gene match. This chain connects TRBV10-2 to TRBJ2-1; TRBD2 agrees at 8 bases. The sequence derives from a man aged 30-40 years in good health. The sequencing sample was made of naive CD8+ T cells sorted from blood. As DNA, the CDR3 is TGCGCCAGCAGTCCAACGACAGCCCGGGGGGGCAATGAGCAGTTCTTC. This codes for CASSPTTARGGNEQFF.